The clone carrying this TCR beta chain was detected ten times or more. The investigators amplified TCR beta CDR3 regions from RNA transcripts. HTBI primers were used for first-round RT-PCR of the TCR CDR3. Each CDR3 protein gets one entry after TCRdb re-called the multiplex PCR reads with MiXCR. The sample records about 420,000 distinct CDR3 sequences, roughly an eighth being singletons. These data come from a study of T cells in Graves' hyperthyroidism and ophthalmopathy. Germline CDR1 LNHNV, CDR2 YYDKDF (reference sequence). The V gene end was trimmed by 6 bases and the J gene end by 5 bases; junction bases not matched to a gene: 15. This CDR3 has 16 residues.

The specimen sequenced was blood. The sequence was collected from a woman under 30 with Graves' hyperthyroidism. The chain combines TRBV15 with TRBJ2-5; TRBD2 agrees at 7 bases. Here the CDR3 DNA reads TGTGCCACCAGTAAGATCTTAGGGAGGGCGGAGGAGACCCAGTACTTC. This translates into CATSKILGRAEETQYF.